Reported below is one T cell receptor beta chain. CDR1 is SGHTA and CDR2 is FQGTGA in the germline V gene. V lost 5 bases and J lost 4, with 15 bases in between. The CDR3 has 15 residues. The data originate from a study of blood T cell repertoires in COVID-19. The overall study: Collection of acute and convalescent COVID-19 samples took place in the United States, Italy and Spain. T cells, B-cell-depleted T cells, or PBMCs supplied cDNA or gDNA.

Original processing methods: Researchers report that nucleated cell counts were estimated from reference gene primer amplification. Sequenced by immunoSEQ multiplex PCR; TCRdb stores in-frame clones only, minus some. The V and J calls and clone size are taken from that table; D and trimming were inferred from the DNA. This table holds roughly 87,000 clones, approximately 85% found once. It was during active infection that Seattle patients were enrolled and then longitudinally followed. The sequence was obtained from a woman over 75 with COVID-19, enrolled during active disease. The sample consisted of peripheral blood. This chain connects TRBV7-3 to TRBJ2-1; D might be TRBD2 (6 bases). CDR3 in DNA: TGTGCCAGCAGCCCCCGGGAGTATGGGTACAATGAGCAGTTCTTC. Protein sequence: CASSPREYGYNEQFF.